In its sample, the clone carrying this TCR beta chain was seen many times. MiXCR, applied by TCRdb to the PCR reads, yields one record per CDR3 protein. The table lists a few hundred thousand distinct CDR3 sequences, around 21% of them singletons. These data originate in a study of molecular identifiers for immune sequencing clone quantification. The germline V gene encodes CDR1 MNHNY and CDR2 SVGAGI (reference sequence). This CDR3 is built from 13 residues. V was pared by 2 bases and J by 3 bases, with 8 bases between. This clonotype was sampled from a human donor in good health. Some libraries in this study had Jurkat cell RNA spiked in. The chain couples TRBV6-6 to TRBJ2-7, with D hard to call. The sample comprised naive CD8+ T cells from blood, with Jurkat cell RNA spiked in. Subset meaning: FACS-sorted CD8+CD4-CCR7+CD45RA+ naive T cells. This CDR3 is CASSYGQVYEQYF. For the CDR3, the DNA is TGTGCCAGCAGTTACGGCCAGGTCTACGAGCAGTACTTC.